This passage covers 27 T cell receptor beta chains from one sample sequenced in a study of cytomegalovirus exposure and HLA in healthy donors. The PCR ran on 60 Vbeta and 13 Jbeta primers. Using immunoSEQ multiplex PCR, the repertoire was profiled, and TCRdb retains in-frame clones only, with some absent. Of around 160,000 clones in the sample, approximately 75% were seen once. The sample taken for sequencing was PBMCs. The source is a man in his forties or fifties in good health and CMV-seropositive.

This clone was counted only a few times. The gene calls are TRBV4-3 and TRBJ1-1; no firm D call. The CDR3 is 16 amino acids. The ends were cut back, 0 bases at V and 1 base at J, with 12 bases in the middle. Per germline, CDR1 LGHNA and CDR2 YSLEER. The CDR3 region is CASSQEVLRGNTEAFF. DNA of the CDR3: TGCGCCAGCAGCCAAGAAGTGTTACGGGGGAACACTGAAGCTTTCTTT.

The chain employs TRBV10-2 and TRBJ2-6; 8 nucleotides match TRBD2. Germline-derived CDR1 and CDR2 are WSHSY and SAAADI. This CDR3 has 17 residues. Germline trimming cut 8 bases from V and 4 bases from J; bases unmatched to any gene: 13. CDR3 sequence reads: CASGLPGGGTGANVLTF. CDR3 nucleotides: TGCGCCAGCGGACTTCCAGGCGGGGGGACAGGGGCCAACGTCCTGACTTTC.

The J gene is TRBJ2-1, the V gene TRBV6-1, with 9 nucleotides matching TRBD1. Germline CDR1 and CDR2: MNHNS and SASEGT. Trimming cost V 6 bases and J 4 bases; bases outside gene matches: 7. The CDR3 runs 15 residues. CDR3 coding DNA: TGTGCCAGCAGAGCGGACAGGGGCCGATACAATGAGCAGTTCTTC. Its translation: CASRADRGRYNEQFF.

J is TRBJ2-7 and V is TRBV4-1; D is perhaps TRBD1 (7 bases). The V end was cut by 4 bases, the J end by 0 bases, with 13 bases between. Per germline, CDR1 MGHRA and CDR2 YSYEKL. The CDR3 totals 15 residues. This CDR3 reads CASSRGTALSYEQYF. The CDR3 DNA sequence: TGCGCCAGCAGCCGCGGGACAGCACTCTCCTACGAGCAGTACTTC.

The chain couples TRBV6-5 to TRBJ1-4; D might be TRBD1 (6 bases). V was cut by 4 bases and J by 1 base, with 10 bases left in between. The CDR3 loop spans 15 amino acids. Germline loops: CDR1 MNHEY, CDR2 SVGAGI. CDR3 nucleotide sequence: TGTGCCAGCAGTTCGGTGGACAGAACTAATGAAAAACTGTTTTTT. The encoded protein is CASSSVDRTNEKLFF.

The chain couples TRBV5-4 to TRBJ1-6, with D tentatively TRBD1 (5 bases). V lost 0 bases, J lost 1 base, and 8 bases lay in between. This CDR3 spans 16 amino acids. The V gene's germline CDR1 is SGHNT and CDR2 YYREEE (reference sequence). The CDR3 is CASSLGGQSYNSPLHF. Here the CDR3 DNA reads TGTGCCAGCAGCTTGGGAGGACAATCCTATAATTCACCCCTCCACTTT.

The chain carries TRBV30 and TRBJ2-7; 10 positions agree with TRBD1. The trim removed 2 bases at V and 3 bases at J, leaving 4 bases unmatched. This CDR3 has 14 amino acids. Germline CDR1 reads GTSNPN; CDR2 reads SVGIG (reference sequence). CDR3 in DNA: TGTGCCTGGAGTCCGGGACAGGGGCTCTACGAGCAGTACTTC. Translation gives CAWSPGQGLYEQYF.

This clone was seen only once. This chain uses TRBV7-8 with TRBJ1-2, with D perhaps matching TRBD1 (6 bases). Trimming took off 4 bases at V and 1 base at J, with 13 bases between the two ends. CDR1 is SGHVS, CDR2 FQNEAQ, per germline. The CDR3 consists of 15 residues. This CDR3 is CASSSSGTFNYGYTF. The CDR3, as DNA: TGTGCCAGCAGCTCCTCCGGGACATTTAACTATGGCTACACCTTC.

J is TRBJ2-3 and V is TRBV10-3; 14 positions match TRBD2. The V gene's germline CDR1 is ENHRY and CDR2 SYGVKD. This CDR3 is 14 amino acids long. The junction had 6 bases not matched to a gene; V was cut back by 11 bases and J by 5 bases. The CDR3 nucleotides are TGTGCCGTAGGACTAGCGGGGGGCCAAGATACGCAGTATTTT. As protein: CAVGLAGGQDTQYF.

This chain links TRBV6-5 with TRBJ2-7, with 8 nucleotides matching TRBD1. V trimming: 9 bases; J trimming: 0 bases; junction bases outside the gene matches: 7. This CDR3 region has 14 residues. Germline V lookup: CDR1 MNHEY, CDR2 SVGAGI. CDR3 loop: CASHRTGTSYEQYF. In DNA, the CDR3 is TGTGCCAGTCATAGGACAGGGACCTCCTACGAGCAGTACTTC.

CDR3 amino acids: CASSLRSGGYSYNEQFF. In nucleotides, the CDR3 is TGTGCCAGCAGCTTACGCTCAGGGGGATACTCCTACAATGAGCAGTTCTTC. The genes are TRBV7-2 and TRBJ2-1, with TRBD1 identical over 7 bases. The trim removed 2 bases at V and 0 bases at J, leaving 7 bases unmatched. The CDR3 contains 17 residues. CDR1 SGHTA and CDR2 FQGNSA come from the germline V gene.

The chain recombines TRBV11-2 with TRBJ2-3; TRBD2 agrees at 7 bases. With V trimmed by 3 bases and J by 4 bases, 1 base remained unmatched. The CDR3 consists of 13 residues. Germline lookup yields CDR1 SGHAT and CDR2 FQNNGV. CDR3 amino acids: CASSFGLADTQYF. The CDR3 DNA reads TGTGCCAGCAGCTTCGGACTAGCAGATACGCAGTATTTT.

This clone was counted once. The rearrangement uses TRBV5-6 and TRBJ1-1, with D unclear. V lost 3 bases and J lost 1, with 4 bases in between. The V gene's germline CDR1 is SGHDT and CDR2 YYEEEE. The CDR3 is 12 residues long. DNA of the CDR3: TGTGCCAGCAGCTCTAAGAACACTGAAGCTTTCTTT. It yields the protein CASSSKNTEAFF.

The chain is built from TRBV7-3 and TRBJ2-4, with 7 bases that match TRBD2. There are 14 residues in the CDR3. The junction had 7 bases not matched to a gene; V was cut back by 5 bases and J by 6 bases. The germline V gene encodes CDR1 SGHTA and CDR2 FQGTGA. The CDR3 coding sequence is TGTGCCAGCAGCCAGGGTGGCGGGAGAAACATTCAGTACTTC. Its translation: CASSQGGGRNIQYF. The whole variable domain, filled in from reference TRBV7-3 and TRBJ2-4, reads GAGVSQTPSNKVTEKGKYVELRCDPISGHTALYWYRQSLGQGPEFLIYFQGTGAADDSGLPNDRFFAVRPEGSVSTLKIQRTERGDSAVYLCASSQGGGRNIQYFGAGTRLSVL.

This clone has more than one count but fewer than ten. This chain connects TRBV10-1 to TRBJ2-5; weak D call: TRBD1 (6 bases). CDR1 and CDR2 from the germline V gene are WNHNN and SYGVQD (reference sequence). Between the trimmed V and J ends, which lost 6 bases and 1 base, there was a span of 12 bases. The CDR3 has 14 residues. CDR3 region: CASSLGQSQETQYF. DNA for the CDR3: TGCGCCAGCAGCCTCGGACAGTCCCAAGAGACCCAGTACTTC.

The genes are TRBV5-1 and TRBJ2-7, with 9 bases identical to TRBD1. This CDR3 region has 15 residues. With V trimmed by 0 bases and J by 1 base, 2 bases remained unmatched. Germline values: CDR1 SGHRS, CDR2 YFSETQ. CDR3 DNA: TGCGCCAGCAGCTTGGTGGGGACAGGGTCCTACGAGCAGTACTTC. It is translated as CASSLVGTGSYEQYF.

V is TRBV27 and J is TRBJ2-2; D perhaps matches TRBD1 (6 bases). This CDR3 is built from 15 residues. V lost 0 bases to trimming and J lost 5 bases, with 10 bases between them. The germline CDR1 and CDR2 sequences are MNHEY and SMNVEV (reference sequence). The CDR3 DNA sequence: TGTGCCAGCAGTTTATCCACAGGGATGACCGGGGAGCTGTTTTTT. Protein product: CASSLSTGMTGELFF.

This clone was detected only a few times. V gene TRBV7-2 combines with J gene TRBJ2-3; D remains ambiguous. This CDR3 contains 16 residues. Germline V gene data show CDR1 as SGHTA and CDR2 as FQGNSA. V was shortened by 5 bases and J by 0 bases, with 15 bases between the two germline ends. The CDR3 coding sequence is TGTGCCAGCAGCCTGCAGGCGAGAACTAGCACAGATACGCAGTATTTT. Residues: CASSLQARTSTDTQYF. The full variable domain, completed using reference TRBV7-2 and TRBJ2-3, is GAGVSQSPSNKVTEKGKDVELRCDPISGHTALYWYRQSLGQGLEFLIYFQGNSAPDKSGLPSDRFSAERTGGSVSTLTIQRTQQEDSAVYLCASSLQARTSTDTQYFGPGTRLTVL.

The count of this clone is one. Other DNA sequences in the sample encode the same CDR3. The chain recombines TRBV28 with TRBJ2-5; D is uncertain. The CDR3 spans 11 residues. V shed 6 bases and J shed 1 base, with 3 bases lying between them. The germline gives CDR1 MDHEN, CDR2 SYDVKM. CDR3 protein: CASSSQETQYF. The CDR3, as DNA: TGTGCCAGCAGCAGCCAAGAGACCCAGTACTTC.

This chain links TRBV4-3 with TRBJ1-2; 7 nucleotides align to TRBD1. V was pared by 1 base and J by 6 bases, with 5 bases of the junction left unmatched. The CDR3 consists of 14 residues. The germline gives CDR1 LGHNA, CDR2 YSLEER. The chain's CDR3 is CASSQGQGGHGYTF. The CDR3 region has the DNA TGCGCCAGCAGCCAAGGACAGGGCGGCCATGGCTACACCTTC.

The chain recombines TRBV7-2 with TRBJ2-3; D may be TRBD2 (6 bases). CDR1 is SGHTA, CDR2 FQGNSA, per germline. The CDR3 runs 17 residues. V was pared by 3 bases and J by 2 bases, with 18 bases between. The CDR3 DNA follows: TGTGCCAGCAGCTTCCTCGATTCGGGGGTAGACACAGATACGCAGTATTTT. Translation gives CASSFLDSGVDTDTQYF. The full variable domain, completed using reference TRBV7-2 and TRBJ2-3, is GAGVSQSPSNKVTEKGKDVELRCDPISGHTALYWYRQSLGQGLEFLIYFQGNSAPDKSGLPSDRFSAERTGGSVSTLTIQRTQQEDSAVYLCASSFLDSGVDTDTQYFGPGTRLTVL.

This clone has only a few counts. The rearrangement joins TRBV19 to TRBJ2-7; TRBD1 is a possible D gene (5 bases). Germline CDR1 is LNHDA and CDR2 is SQIVND (reference sequence). This CDR3 has 15 amino acids. Between the trimmed V and J ends, which lost 3 bases and 0 bases, there was a span of 12 bases. The CDR3 reads CASSMARASSYEQYF. Written as DNA, the CDR3 is TGTGCCAGTAGTATGGCCAGGGCAAGCTCCTACGAGCAGTACTTC.

In regard to this clone: Within the sample, other DNA sequences also encode this same CDR3. The CDR3 here is CASSVGQMNTEAFF. CDR3 DNA: TGTGCCAGCAGCGTAGGCCAGATGAACACTGAAGCTTTCTTT. The chain has TRBV9 and TRBJ1-1; D not certain. This CDR3 region has 14 residues. CDR1 is SGDLS, CDR2 YYNGEE, per germline. V was pared by 0 bases and J by 0 bases, with 6 bases between. The whole variable domain, filled in from reference TRBV9 and TRBJ1-1, reads DSGVTQTPKHLITATGQRVTLRCSPRSGDLSVYWYQQSLDQGLQFLIQYYNGEERAKGNILERFSAQQFPDLHSELNLSSLELGDSALYFCASSVGQMNTEAFFGQGTRLTVV.

There are a few counts of this clone. The chain links TRBV6-5 to TRBJ2-3; 8 nucleotides align to TRBD2. The germline V gene has CDR1 MNHEY and CDR2 SVGAGI. This CDR3 is built from 13 residues. V was clipped by 5 bases and J by 5 bases; unmatched bases: 3. The CDR3 coding sequence is TGTGCCAGCAGTGGACTAGCTCAAGATACGCAGTATTTT. It translates to CASSGLAQDTQYF.

This clone was counted a few times. V gene TRBV2 combines with J gene TRBJ1-1, with D unclear. Germline CDR1 reads SNHLY; CDR2 reads FYNNEI. This CDR3 comprises 15 residues. The V end was cut by 6 bases, the J end by 0 bases, with 14 bases between. CDR3 nucleotides: TGTGCCAGCAGAGCCTTCGAGAATTTGAACACTGAAGCTTTCTTT. Amino acid sequence: CASRAFENLNTEAFF.

The chain couples TRBV4-2 to TRBJ1-2; the D gene is possibly TRBD1 (6 bases). V lost 4 bases and J lost 5, with 14 bases in between. Germline CDR1 and CDR2: LGHNA and YNFKEQ. The CDR3 is made up of 14 amino acids. The CDR3 DNA reads TGTGCCAGCAGCCCGGGTAGGACAGAGTATGGCTACACCTTC. Its translation: CASSPGRTEYGYTF.

A single count supports this clone. This chain links TRBV9 with TRBJ1-1, with D perhaps matching TRBD1 (6 bases). The CDR3 spans 13 residues. Per germline, CDR1 SGDLS and CDR2 YYNGEE. Between the trimmed V and J ends, which lost 0 bases and 5 bases, there was a span of 8 bases. The CDR3 bases are TGTGCCAGCAGCGTAGACCAGGGGACTGAAGCTTTCTTT. Translation gives CASSVDQGTEAFF. Looking up the rest from reference TRBV9 and TRBJ1-1 gives the full variable domain: DSGVTQTPKHLITATGQRVTLRCSPRSGDLSVYWYQQSLDQGLQFLIQYYNGEERAKGNILERFSAQQFPDLHSELNLSSLELGDSALYFCASSVDQGTEAFFGQGTRLTVV.